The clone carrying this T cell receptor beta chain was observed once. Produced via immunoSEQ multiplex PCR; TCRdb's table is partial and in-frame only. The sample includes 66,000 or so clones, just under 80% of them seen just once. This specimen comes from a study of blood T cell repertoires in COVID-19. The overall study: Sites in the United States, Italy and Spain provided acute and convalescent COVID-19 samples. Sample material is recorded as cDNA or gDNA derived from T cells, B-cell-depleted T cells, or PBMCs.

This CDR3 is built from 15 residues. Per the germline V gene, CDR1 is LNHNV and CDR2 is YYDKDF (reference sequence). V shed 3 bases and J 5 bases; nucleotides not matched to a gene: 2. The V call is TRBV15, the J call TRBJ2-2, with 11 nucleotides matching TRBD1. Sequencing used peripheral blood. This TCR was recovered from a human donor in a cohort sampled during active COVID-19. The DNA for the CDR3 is TGTGCCACCAGCAGGGACAGGGGGCCAACCGGGGAGCTGTTTTTT. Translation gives CATSRDRGPTGELFF.